This T cell receptor (beta chain) appears in the sequencing data of a study of cytomegalovirus exposure and HLA in healthy donors. The germline gives CDR1 MDHEN, CDR2 SYDVKM. The CDR3 loop spans 14 amino acids. V lost 7 bases, J lost 7 bases, and 8 bases stayed unmatched. General study points: In a later analysis, HLA-C alleles had the fewest associated TCRs, DRB1 alleles the most. Some V segments (TRBV6-2 and TRBV6-3 among them) were excluded as indistinguishable. In a later analysis, V- and J-gene trimming of beta chains associated with a DCLRE1C missense variant, replicated independently.

The primer mix had 60 Vbeta and 13 Jbeta primers. Libraries were prepared by immunoSEQ multiplex PCR; TCRdb keeps only in-frame clonotypes and omits some of them. The sample holds about 150,000 clones; about 80% are singletons and the top ten take about 1.5%. The donors were healthy bone marrow donors. Only a few counts were recorded for this clone. Its antigen remains unidentified. Sequencing input: PBMCs. This TCR was sampled from a woman under 40 in good health and CMV-seropositive. The chain joins TRBV28 to TRBJ2-7; TRBD1 matches 12 bases. CDR3 DNA: TGTGCCAGCACTTCCGGGACAGGGGGCCCAGAGCAGTACTTC. This translates into CASTSGTGGPEQYF.